The next 9 T cell receptor beta chains were all read from a single sample in a study of blood T cell repertoires in COVID-19. Assay: immunoSEQ multiplex PCR; the TCRdb copy retains only in-frame clones and omits some. The repertoire includes over 130,000 clones, roughly 85% of them detected once, and about 3.2% sits in the top ten. The sample consisted of peripheral blood. The receptors derive from a man aged 45-65 years with acute or convalescent COVID-19.

The chain joins TRBV9 to TRBJ2-2; tentative D call: TRBD2 (6 bases). The V gene's germline CDR1 is SGDLS and CDR2 YYNGEE. With 0 bases removed from V and 3 bases from J, the gap between germline ends came to 9 bases. This CDR3 contains 15 residues. The CDR3 protein is CASSVAGTYTGELFF. The CDR3 DNA reads as TGTGCCAGCAGCGTAGCAGGGACTTACACCGGGGAGCTGTTTTTT.

The V gene is TRBV5-4, the J gene TRBJ2-3; D is possibly TRBD1 (6 bases). Germline CDR1 and CDR2: SGHNT and YYREEE (reference sequence). Trimming took 5 bases from V and 0 from J, leaving 10 bases between them. The CDR3 is made up of 14 amino acids. The CDR3 sequence is CASSEGVSTDTQYF. Here the CDR3 DNA reads TGTGCCAGCAGTGAGGGGGTAAGCACAGATACGCAGTATTTT.

This sequence joins TRBV4-2 and TRBJ2-7; D might be TRBD1 (6 bases). V was clipped by 1 base and J by 3 bases, with 13 bases between them. Per germline, CDR1 LGHNA and CDR2 YNFKEQ. CDR3 length: 15 amino acids. The CDR3 bases are TGTGCCAGCAGCCAAGCTTCTACAGGGTTCTACGAGCAGTACTTC. It yields the protein CASSQASTGFYEQYF.

This clone was counted a few times. V gene TRBV19 combines with J gene TRBJ2-2; 8 nucleotides agree with TRBD1. Germline CDR1 is LNHDA and CDR2 is SQIVND (reference sequence). CDR3 length: 17 amino acids. V lost 5 bases, J lost 5 bases, and 13 bases stayed unmatched. The CDR3 here is CASSSPQGASRTGELFF. The DNA of the CDR3 is TGTGCCAGTAGTTCACCTCAGGGGGCGAGTCGGACCGGGGAGCTGTTTTTT.

The chain links TRBV6-1 to TRBJ1-2; unclear D gene. Germline V gene lookup returns CDR1 MNHNS and CDR2 SASEGT. Trimming took off 2 bases at V and 3 bases at J, with 13 bases between the two ends. The CDR3 runs to 15 residues. CDR3 in amino acids: CASSESHLFDYGYTF. The CDR3 DNA sequence: TGTGCCAGCAGTGAAAGCCACCTCTTCGACTATGGCTACACCTTC.

This chain links TRBV6-5 with TRBJ1-1; D may be TRBD1 (5 bases). The CDR3 extends over 13 amino acids. V lost 1 base and J 6 bases, leaving 9 bases between the germline ends. CDR1 is MNHEY, CDR2 SVGAGI, per germline. The CDR3 sequence is CASSYYRPSEAFF. In DNA form, the CDR3 reads TGTGCCAGCAGTTACTACAGGCCCTCTGAAGCTTTCTTT.

The chain's CDR3 is CASSVKNTGELFF. The CDR3 nucleotides are TGTGCCAGCAGCGTTAAGAACACCGGGGAGCTGTTTTTT. V gene TRBV25-1 combines with J gene TRBJ2-2; D unresolved. Germline-derived CDR1 and CDR2 are MGHDK and SYGVNS. V lost 6 bases and J 1 base, leaving 6 bases between the germline ends. The CDR3 sequence is 13 residues long.

The chain has TRBV10-1 and TRBJ2-7; D is unclear. The CDR3 extends over 12 amino acids. V lost 1 base and J 4 bases, leaving 5 bases between the germline ends. CDR1 WNHNN and CDR2 SYGVQD come from the germline V gene (reference sequence). The CDR3 loop is CASSEYGYEQYF. DNA for the CDR3: TGCGCCAGCAGTGAGTACGGTTACGAGCAGTACTTC.

The gene calls are TRBV19 and TRBJ2-7; TRBD1 matches at 8 bases. J lost 3 bases, V lost 2 bases, and 6 bases had no gene match. The germline gives CDR1 LNHDA, CDR2 SQIVND (reference sequence). This CDR3 has 15 amino acids. CDR3: CASSIIGTGHYEQYF. DNA for the CDR3: TGTGCCAGTAGTATAATAGGGACAGGACACTACGAGCAGTACTTC.